Sequencing of this TCR beta chain was carried out in a study of spatial heterogeneity in lung cancer. Time point of the sample: sample taken at primary tumor resection. From tumor, nontumor lung or frozen PBMC, whole RNA was taken unsorted for sequencing. Via MiXCR, TCRdb re-called the 5' RACE reads, giving one row per CDR3 protein. Counted here are approximately 92,000 distinct CDR3 sequences, 9.5% to 15% occurring once; the ten biggest clones make up 35% to 45%. The receptor's source is a male donor with early-stage non-small cell lung cancer. The material sequenced was PBMCs, taken at surgery.

The CDR3, as DNA: TGCGCCAGCAGCCAAATACAGGTCTCTGGGGCCAACGTCCTGACTTTC. This codes for CASSQIQVSGANVLTF. V gene TRBV4-1 combines with J gene TRBJ2-6, with D possibly being TRBD1 (5 bases). CDR1 is MGHRA, CDR2 YSYEKL, per germline. CDR3 size: 16 residues. The V end was cut by 2 bases, the J end by 0 bases, with 8 bases between.